This TCR beta chain was documented in a study of CD8+CD57+ T cells in acquired aplastic anemia. Study-wide findings and caveats: In CD8+ cells, Simpson's diversity showed no significant difference between patients and controls.

Patients selected for sequencing had displayed CD8+CD57+ cell expansion by flow cytometry. Each patient had severe acquired aplastic anemia. Template material for TCR beta VDJ and CDR3 profiling consisted of genomic DNA. MiXCR, applied by TCRdb to the reads, yields one record per CDR3 protein. The table has some 200,000 distinct CDR3 sequences, over 40% seen once; the top ten hold 20%. To note about this clonotype: Antigen: not known. One base away lies a much larger clone, so this may be a sequencing read error.

Trimming stripped 6 bases from V and 7 bases from J, with 14 bases between. The CDR3 spans 13 residues. The germline CDR1 and CDR2 sequences are LNHDA and SQIVND (reference sequence). Sequenced input: sorted CD4+, CD8+, or CD8+CD57+ T cells (not recorded which) from PBMCs. The J gene is TRBJ2-3, the V gene TRBV19; tentatively, D is TRBD2 (5 bases). The clonotype comes from a human donor with aplastic anemia. The CDR3 protein is CASSPGPGNTQYF. CDR3 sequence (DNA): TGTGCCAGTAGCCCAGGTCCGGGGAATACGCAGTATTTT.